This TCR beta chain was documented in a study of Ad26.COV2.S vaccination and SARS-CoV-2 variants. V lost 2 bases and J lost 7, with 12 bases in between. The CDR3 totals 13 residues. Described treatment: 15 to 20 received Ad26.COV2.S at low or high dose, single or two shots; roughly 5 received placebo; per-sample allocation not given. The samples were gathered on day 63 after the first injection of vaccine or placebo. Assay used: immunoSEQ multiplex PCR; TCRdb lists only in-frame clones, some missing. The sample carries around 310,000 clones, about 90% recorded once. The sample in question was peripheral blood, obtained in a trial of Ad26.COV2.S vaccine versus placebo. The TCR comes from a person aged 18-65 years who received the Ad26.COV2.S COVID-19 vaccine or a placebo. V gene TRBV12-3 or TRBV12-4 combines with J gene TRBJ2-7, with D possibly matching TRBD1 (7 bases). The CDR3 coding sequence is TGTGCCAGCAGTTTATTGGAGGGGGCGGAGCAGTACTTC. Protein sequence: CASSLLEGAEQYF.